This TCR beta chain appears in the sequencing data of a study of vaccination and CD4 T cells after COVID-19. At the level of the study: Participants were administered two doses of either the BNT162b2 or the mRNA-1273 vaccine. Either a CEFX pool, an HIV-1 Nef pool, or no peptide was added to control cultures.

This clonotype was seen only a few times. Its antigen is unknown. The treatment: roughly ten-day PBMC culture with coronavirus spike peptide pools or control peptides (ViraFEST assay). During the years 2011-2018, before the COVID-19 pandemic, the unexposed donor's CD4+ T cells were collected. ViraFEST used peptide pools to expand antigen-specific T cells, then sequenced TCRs. When enough cells were available, unexposed-donor CD4+ T cells were probed with SARS-CoV-2 S/N and four cold-coronavirus spikes. The CDR3 runs to 13 residues. Per the germline V gene, CDR1 is DFQATT and CDR2 is SNEGSKA (reference sequence). J lost 5 bases, V lost 2 bases, and 2 bases had no gene match. Sequencing of the DNA from cultured CD4+ T cells was carried out with the Oncomine TCR Beta short-read assay. Scientists extracted genomic DNA from CD4+ T cells grown in culture. TCRdb itself ran the PCR reads through MiXCR, one entry per CDR3 protein. Altogether about 6,800 distinct CDR3 sequences are present, approximately 35% being singletons, with the ten largest covering 11%.

Input material: CD4+ T cells from blood, cultured in vitro. This chain uses TRBV20-1 with TRBJ2-3, with 9 bases lining up with TRBD2. This clonotype was obtained from a human donor in good health. For the CDR3, the DNA is TGCAGTGCTAGACCACTAGCGGGAGATACGCAGTATTTT. It yields the protein CSARPLAGDTQYF.